These 23 T cell receptor beta chains were all obtained from the same sample, sequenced in a study of CD8+CD57+ T cells in acquired aplastic anemia. For CDR3 and TCR beta VDJ profiling, genomic DNA was the template used. MiXCR was run by TCRdb on the reads, yielding one entry per CDR3 protein. The sample comprises under 350,000 distinct CDR3 sequences, about three fifths of which are singletons, and around 1.2% rests with the top ten. Patients included in sequencing had previously demonstrated CD8+CD57+ cell expansion by flow cytometry. The specimen sequenced was sorted CD4+, CD8+, or CD8+CD57+ T cells (not recorded which) from PBMCs. These receptors originate from a human donor with aplastic anemia.

The CDR3 here is CASSEAGQQFF. CDR3 nucleotide sequence: TGTGCCAGCAGTGAAGCTGGTCAGCAGTTCTTC. The gene calls are TRBV6-1 and TRBJ2-1; D unresolved. The CDR3 spans 11 residues. From germline, CDR1 is MNHNS and CDR2 SASEGT. The V gene lost 0 bases and the J gene lost 11 bases, with 5 bases spanning the gap.

This clonotype was observed a few times. V gene TRBV18 combines with J gene TRBJ2-6; D is uncertain. CDR1 and CDR2 from the germline V gene are KGHSH and LQKENI. The V and J ends lost 2 bases and 0 bases respectively, with 11 bases between them. There are 17 residues in the CDR3. Here the CDR3 DNA reads TGTGCCAGCTCACCAAGTCCATACCGCTCTGGGGCCAACGTCCTGACTTTC. Its protein product is CASSPSPYRSGANVLTF. Looking up the rest from reference TRBV18 and TRBJ2-6 gives the full variable domain: NAGVMQNPRHLVRRRGQEARLRCSPMKGHSHVYWYRQLPEEGLKFMVYLQKENIIDESGMPKERFSAEFPKEGPSILRIQQVVRGDSAAYFCASSPSPYRSGANVLTFGAGSRLTVL.

This clonotype was seen many times. This chain joins TRBV7-3 and TRBJ2-3, with 7 positions matching TRBD2. Germline V gene lookup returns CDR1 SGHTA and CDR2 FQGTGA. The CDR3 sequence is 13 residues long. V lost 2 bases to trimming and J lost 4 bases; unmatched junction nucleotides: 0. CDR3 DNA sequence: TGTGCCAGCAGCTTAGGGAGGGCAGATACGCAGTATTTT. This gives the protein CASSLGRADTQYF.

The V gene is TRBV5-5, the J gene TRBJ1-3, with D unresolved. CDR1 is SGHKS, CDR2 YYEKEE, per germline (reference sequence). The V end was cut by 3 bases, the J end by 0 bases, with 4 bases between. CDR3 length: 13 residues. CDR3 loop: CASSYDSGNTIYF. In DNA form, the CDR3 reads TGTGCCAGCAGCTACGACTCTGGAAACACCATATATTTT.

The chain employs TRBV12-3 or TRBV12-4 and TRBJ1-1, with D unresolved. The CDR3 is 11 amino acids. The V end was cut by 3 bases, the J end by 13 bases, with 12 bases between. The CDR3 protein is CASSFSGTGFF. The DNA for the CDR3 is TGTGCCAGCAGTTTTTCTGGTACGGGTTTCTTT.

This sequence joins TRBV7-2 and TRBJ2-5; D is possibly TRBD1 (6 bases). Germline V gene sequence: CDR1 SGHTA, CDR2 FQGNSA. V was trimmed by 5 bases and J by 1 base, leaving 8 bases between them. The CDR3 is 13 residues long. The CDR3 protein is CASSRQVQETQYF. The CDR3 nucleotides read TGTGCCAGCAGCCGACAGGTCCAAGAGACCCAGTACTTC.

This clonotype was observed a handful of times. The rearrangement joins TRBV24-1 to TRBJ1-2; 12 bases align to TRBD1. Per the germline V gene, CDR1 is KGHDR and CDR2 is SFDVKD. The CDR3 spans 14 residues. V shed 5 bases and J 8 bases; nucleotides not matched to a gene: 5. CDR3 residues: CATSVGTGGRGYTF. CDR3 coding DNA: TGTGCCACCAGTGTGGGGACAGGGGGCCGGGGCTACACCTTC.

With regard to this clonotype: One end of the junction is discordant with germline, which a read error may explain. The rearrangement links TRBV20-1 to TRBJ2-5; D may be TRBD2 (6 bases). Germline values: CDR1 DFQATT, CDR2 SNEGSKA (reference sequence). This CDR3 is built from 14 residues. The CDR3 bases are TGCAGTGCTAGGGATCGGAGGGGCCGGGAGACCCAGCACTTC. It codes for CSARDRRGRETQHF.

As to this clonotype: One base away lies a much larger clone, so this may be a sequencing read error. This chain joins TRBV7-3 and TRBJ2-2; 11 nucleotides match TRBD2. Germline values: CDR1 SGHTA, CDR2 FQGTGA. The CDR3 consists of 17 residues. The CDR3 DNA is TGTGCCAGCACCACCGGGGGACTAGCGGTGAACACCGGGGAGCTGTCTTTT. Amino acid sequence: CASTTGGLAVNTGELSF.

On this clonotype itself: A much larger clone lies one base from this, so it may be a read error. The CDR3 ends on some other residue instead of the conserved phenylalanine or tryptophan, so this is likely a read error. V and J are TRBV6-1 and TRBJ2-2; the D is unclear. Trimming took off 9 bases at V and 3 bases at J, with 11 bases between the two ends. The CDR3 sequence is 13 residues long. Germline CDR1 and CDR2: MNHNS and SASEGT. CDR3 bases: TGTGCCAGTTCAAGAGGAGACACCGGGGAGCTGTTTCTT. Translating it yields CASSRGDTGELFL.

This clonotype was recorded a few times. V gene TRBV15 combines with J gene TRBJ1-1; weak D call: TRBD1 (6 bases). In germline, CDR1 is LNHNV, CDR2 YYDKDF (reference sequence). V lost 0 bases, J lost 5 bases, and 7 bases lay in between. This CDR3 comprises 13 residues. CDR3 in amino acids: CATSREGGTEAFF. Written as DNA, the CDR3 is TGTGCCACCAGCAGAGAAGGGGGGACTGAAGCTTTCTTT. The variable domain in full, completed from reference TRBV15 and TRBJ1-1, reads DAMVIQNPRYQVTQFGKPVTLSCSQTLNHNVMYWYQQKSSQAPKLLFHYYDKDFNNEADTPDNFQSRRPNTSFCFLDIRSPGLGDTAMYLCATSREGGTEAFFGQGTRLTVV.

V usage is TRBV20-1 and J usage is TRBJ2-5; no clear D gene. Between the trimmed V and J ends, which lost 5 bases and 5 bases, there was a span of 18 bases. This CDR3 is 14 amino acids long. Per the germline V gene, CDR1 is DFQATT and CDR2 is SNEGSKA (reference sequence). This chain's CDR3 is CSAGEIDIVETQYF. The CDR3 nucleotides read TGCAGTGCTGGGGAAATCGACATAGTGGAGACCCAGTACTTC.

V and J are TRBV6-5 and TRBJ1-1; D call uncertain. The CDR3 sequence is 13 residues long. The ends were cut back, 0 bases at V and 6 bases at J, with 8 bases in the middle. The germline CDR1 and CDR2 sequences are MNHEY and SVGAGI. CDR3 region: CASSYSFQAEAFF. Here the CDR3 DNA reads TGTGCCAGCAGTTACTCGTTCCAGGCTGAAGCTTTCTTT.

This clonotype was counted between two and nine times. The chain is built from TRBV7-9 and TRBJ2-1; no firm D call. Trimming stripped 3 bases from V and 0 bases from J, with 6 bases between. The CDR3 loop spans 14 amino acids. Germline lookup yields CDR1 SEHNR and CDR2 FQNEAQ (reference sequence). CDR3 DNA sequence: TGTGCCAGCAGCTTTAGTGGCTCCTACAATGAGCAGTTCTTC. Its protein product is CASSFSGSYNEQFF. Supplemented by reference TRBV7-9 and TRBJ2-1, the full variable domain reads DTGVSQNPRHKITKRGQNVTFRCDPISEHNRLYWYRQTLGQGPEFLTYFQNEAQLEKSRLLSDRFSAERPKGSFSTLEIQRTEQGDSAMYLCASSFSGSYNEQFFGPGTRLTVL.

This clonotype was recorded many times. The chain carries TRBV6-1 and TRBJ1-5, with D possibly TRBD1 on 5 matching bases. Trimming removed 11 bases at V and 0 bases at J, with 17 bases between. The CDR3 contains 15 residues. Germline V lookup: CDR1 MNHNS, CDR2 SASEGT. DNA of the CDR3: TGTGCCGCCTATCGGGACTCCTATAGCAATCAGCCCCAGCATTTT. This encodes CAAYRDSYSNQPQHF.

This sequence joins TRBV4-1 and TRBJ1-6, with TRBD1 matching 7 bases. V shed 6 bases, J shed 6 bases, and the junction held 8 bases outside the gene matches. Germline CDR1 reads MGHRA; CDR2 reads YSYEKL. The CDR3 has 15 amino acids. The CDR3 DNA is TGCGCCAGCAGTCTGGAGACAGGGATTAATTCACCCCTCCACTTT. It encodes CASSLETGINSPLHF.

The chain employs TRBV6-2 or TRBV6-3 and TRBJ2-3; D gene uncertain. The CDR3 contains 14 residues. Germline CDR1 is MNHEY and CDR2 is SVGEGT. Trimming shortened V by 5 bases and J by 2 bases, and 11 bases separated the two germline ends. This CDR3 reads CASSRTAYTDTQYF. The CDR3 DNA sequence: TGTGCCAGCAGTAGGACGGCTTACACAGATACGCAGTATTTT.

V and J are TRBV10-3 and TRBJ2-1, with 14 positions matching TRBD2. The CDR3 has 13 residues. The germline CDR1 and CDR2 sequences are ENHRY and SYGVKD. The J segment lost 12 bases and the V segment lost 4 bases, leaving 2 bases of the junction unmatched. CDR3 sequence reads: CAISVGLAGGQFF. CDR3 nucleotide sequence: TGTGCCATCAGTGTAGGACTAGCGGGAGGGCAGTTCTTC.

This clonotype was counted a few times. This rearrangement joins TRBV19 to TRBJ1-2; D is perhaps TRBD1 (6 bases). In germline, CDR1 is LNHDA, CDR2 SQIVND (reference sequence). Trimming cost V 7 bases and J 0 bases, with 12 bases left between them. CDR3 length: 14 residues. CDR3 nucleotide sequence: TGTGCCAGTACCACGGACAGCACTAACTATGGCTACACCTTC. Protein: CASTTDSTNYGYTF.

The chain employs TRBV24-1 and TRBJ2-1; D is possibly TRBD2 (7 bases). V dropped 4 bases and J dropped 7 bases, with 19 bases sitting between them. The CDR3 covers 16 residues. Germline lookup yields CDR1 KGHDR and CDR2 SFDVKD. CDR3 in DNA: TGTGCCACCAGTGACCCCGGGGGCGGGAGTAGAAATGAGCAGTTCTTC. Translation: CATSDPGGGSRNEQFF.

V usage is TRBV2 and J usage is TRBJ2-6, with D possibly TRBD2 on 5 matching bases. The germline V and J ends were trimmed by 8 bases and 2 bases, with 13 bases remaining between them. CDR1 SNHLY and CDR2 FYNNEI come from the germline V gene. There are 15 residues in the CDR3. CDR3 residues: CASAPRGAGANVLTF. The CDR3 DNA reads TGTGCCAGCGCTCCCCGGGGAGCTGGGGCCAACGTCCTGACTTTC.

About this clonotype itself: Sequence at one end of the junction differs from germline and may be a read error. The V and J genes are TRBV5-1 and TRBJ2-6; D is undetermined. Germline V gene data show CDR1 as SGHRS and CDR2 as YFSETQ. CDR3 length equals 14 residues. This CDR3 reads CASVSHSGANVLTF. DNA of the CDR3: TGTGCCTCGGTCAGTCATTCTGGGGCCAACGTCCTGACTTTC.

The chain employs TRBV9 and TRBJ1-1; tentatively, D is TRBD1 (6 bases). Trimming removed 4 bases at V and 5 bases at J, with 12 bases between. Germline V CDR1 and CDR2: SGDLS, YYNGEE. The CDR3 totals 13 residues. The CDR3, as DNA: TGTGCCAGCAGCACGACACAGGGAACTGAAGCTTTCTTT. As protein: CASSTTQGTEAFF.